Below, 19 T cell receptor beta chains from the same sample are listed, as sequenced in a study of shared clonotypes between healthy human individuals (dated by TCRdb to between 2020 and 2021). The protocol used for the library was the immunoSEQ multiplex PCR assay. The clones in this table, taken by TCRdb from immuneACCESS, are in-frame only. Not every clone is retained; where verified, under half of the shortfall comes from an unresolved V gene, and the cause of the rest is unknown. The sample table shows about 490,000 clones, and about 85% are seen once. Of the sample, approximately 12% falls within the top ten clones. The material sequenced was PBMCs. The source is a middle-aged woman in good health. Some clones in this sample may be carry-over from other donors' samples.

This clone was counted once. J is TRBJ2-2 and V is TRBV6-5; D gene unclear. Germline-derived CDR1 and CDR2 are MNHEY and SVGAGI. V was pared by 6 bases and J by 4 bases, with 12 bases between. The CDR3 has 14 residues. The DNA of the CDR3 is TGTGCCAGCAGCCCTCCGTTAGGCACCGGGGAGCTGTTTTTT. This translates into CASSPPLGTGELFF.

This clone was seen once. The gene calls are TRBV15 and TRBJ2-5; D is perhaps TRBD1 (5 bases). Trimming took off 5 bases at V and 1 base at J, with 8 bases between the two ends. Germline assignment: CDR1 LNHNV and CDR2 YYDKDF (reference sequence). The CDR3 spans 13 residues. CDR3 in amino acids: CATSPTVQETQYF. The CDR3 DNA is TGTGCCACCAGCCCGACAGTCCAAGAGACCCAGTACTTC.

The sample holds many counts of this clone. The same CDR3 is also encoded by other DNA sequences in this sample. The rearrangement uses TRBV28 and TRBJ1-3, with a weak D call TRBD1 (6 bases). The CDR3 is 14 amino acids. Trimming removed 2 bases at V and 4 bases at J, with 9 bases between. Germline CDR1 and CDR2: MDHEN and SYDVKM. Written as DNA, the CDR3 is TGTGCCAGCAGTTTAACAGGGTCAGGAAACACCATATATTTT. Translating gives CASSLTGSGNTIYF.

The count of this clone is one. The V and J genes are TRBV28 and TRBJ1-4, with TRBD1 as a possible D gene (5 bases). V lost 8 bases and J lost 0, with 7 bases in between. The CDR3 extends over 13 amino acids. CDR1 is MDHEN, CDR2 SYDVKM, per germline. In nucleotides, the CDR3 is TGTGCCAGCTGGGGCGCAACTAATGAAAAACTGTTTTTT. It encodes CASWGATNEKLFF.

There are many counts of this clone. The genes are TRBV7-9 and TRBJ2-7; TRBD2 matches at 16 bases. Germline trimming cut 5 bases from V and 8 bases from J; bases unmatched to any gene: 6. From germline, CDR1 is SEHNR and CDR2 FQNEAQ (reference sequence). The CDR3 loop spans 15 amino acids. The CDR3 DNA reads TGTGCCAGCAGCCCGGGACTAGCGGGAGGGCCCCAGCAGTACTTC. This gives the protein CASSPGLAGGPQQYF.

The rearrangement uses TRBV28 and TRBJ1-2; tentatively, D is TRBD1 (5 bases). CDR1 is MDHEN and CDR2 is SYDVKM in the germline V gene. V lost 7 bases and J 4 bases, leaving 16 bases between the germline ends. The CDR3 is 14 amino acids. This chain's CDR3 is CASILAQGGYGYTF. CDR3 coding DNA: TGTGCCAGCATCTTGGCCCAGGGCGGCTATGGCTACACCTTC.

This clone occurred a few times. V and J are TRBV6-6 and TRBJ1-2; possibly TRBD1 for D (5 bases). From germline, CDR1 is MNHNY and CDR2 SVGAGI (reference sequence). This CDR3 contains 14 residues. V was cut by 6 bases and J by 8 bases, with 19 bases left in between. The CDR3 is CASSNRGARLGYTF. In DNA, the CDR3 is TGTGCCAGCAGCAACCGTGGGGCCAGGTTGGGCTACACCTTC.

The chain joins TRBV2 to TRBJ1-1, with 9 bases fitting TRBD1. This CDR3 comprises 15 residues. V lost 6 bases and J lost 4; bases outside the gene matches: 9. The germline V gene encodes CDR1 SNHLY and CDR2 FYNNEI. Here the CDR3 DNA reads TGTGCCAGCAGCCCACGCGGACAGGGGAGCACTGAAGCTTTCTTT. This sequence encodes CASSPRGQGSTEAFF.

The V and J genes are TRBV4-1 and TRBJ1-5; D is unresolved. The V gene's germline CDR1 is MGHRA and CDR2 YSYEKL. Trimming removed 2 bases at V and 11 bases at J, with 19 bases between. This CDR3 region has 15 residues. CDR3 sequence reads: CASSQTDWSLGTQHF. The CDR3 DNA reads as TGCGCCAGCAGCCAAACGGACTGGAGTTTAGGGACCCAGCATTTT.

The chain recombines TRBV27 with TRBJ1-1; no firm D call. The V gene's germline CDR1 is MNHEY and CDR2 SMNVEV (reference sequence). This CDR3 contains 13 residues. Trimming removed 5 bases at V and 0 bases at J, with 7 bases between. CDR3 protein: CASSPRMNTEAFF. In nucleotides, the CDR3 is TGTGCCAGCAGTCCGCGGATGAACACTGAAGCTTTCTTT.

The CDR3 loop reads CASRLNPGQGAGYTF. The CDR3 DNA follows: TGTGCCAGCAGACTTAATCCGGGACAGGGGGCTGGCTACACCTTC. V gene TRBV4-2 combines with J gene TRBJ1-2; 12 nucleotides align to TRBD1. V dropped 6 bases and J dropped 7; count of bases not matched to a gene: 9. Germline V gene lookup returns CDR1 LGHNA and CDR2 YNFKEQ. The CDR3 runs to 15 residues.

As to this clone: This sample includes further DNA sequences coding for the same CDR3. V usage is TRBV5-1 and J usage is TRBJ2-1, with D possibly matching TRBD1 (5 bases). The CDR3 runs 13 residues. Per the germline V gene, CDR1 is SGHRS and CDR2 is YFSETQ. Trimming left V 4 bases short and J 4 bases short, with 9 bases between. This chain's CDR3 is CASSPDSYNEQFF. The CDR3 region has the DNA TGCGCCAGCAGCCCTGACAGTTACAATGAGCAGTTCTTC.

The chain uses TRBV7-2 and TRBJ1-1, with 8 nucleotides matching TRBD1. Germline V CDR1 and CDR2: SGHTA, FQGNSA. J gave up 3 bases and V 3 bases, and 3 bases lay outside the gene matches. CDR3 length: 14 residues. The CDR3 sequence is CASSFAGGDTEAFF. The CDR3 coding sequence is TGTGCCAGCAGCTTCGCAGGGGGCGACACTGAAGCTTTCTTT.

This clone was observed many times. The chain joins TRBV7-8 to TRBJ2-1; 12 nucleotides align to TRBD2. CDR1 and CDR2 from the germline V gene are SGHVS and FQNEAQ. This CDR3 is built from 14 residues. The J segment lost 10 bases and the V segment lost 4 bases, leaving 5 bases of the junction unmatched. As DNA, the CDR3 is TGTGCCAGCAGCTCTTGGACTAGCGGGAACGAGCAGTTCTTC. Protein: CASSSWTSGNEQFF.

Of note for this clone: A far larger clone is one base from this, pointing to a likely read error. The chain is built from TRBV10-1 and TRBJ1-5; D is ambiguous. This CDR3 has 13 amino acids. Germline V gives CDR1 WNHNN, CDR2 SYGVQD (reference sequence). Trimming took 5 bases from V and 3 from J, leaving 8 bases between them. The CDR3 nucleotides read TGCGCCAGCAGTACAGTACCCAATCAGCCCCAGCATTTT. It yields the protein CASSTVPNQPQHF.

The chain uses TRBV10-1 and TRBJ2-2, with a tentative D call TRBD2 (5 bases). The CDR3 sequence is 14 residues long. CDR1 is WNHNN and CDR2 is SYGVQD in the germline V gene (reference sequence). V lost 3 bases to trimming and J lost 6 bases, with 11 bases between them. In nucleotides, the CDR3 is TGCGCCAGCAGTGACGGGAACCCGTCCGGGGAGCTGTTTTTT. This gives the protein CASSDGNPSGELFF.

The rearrangement uses TRBV28 and TRBJ1-5; 10 nucleotides line up with TRBD1. Germline CDR1 is MDHEN and CDR2 is SYDVKM. V was clipped by 6 bases and J by 6 bases; unmatched bases: 8. CDR3 size: 15 residues. The CDR3 coding sequence is TGTGCCAGCAGCTCCTTGCGGACAGGGGGTCAGCCCCAGCATTTT. The encoded protein is CASSSLRTGGQPQHF.

Notes on this clone: A far larger clone lies a single base away; this is likely a read error. This CDR3 is also generated by other DNA sequences in the sample. The gene calls are TRBV7-9 and TRBJ1-1; D is ambiguous. The CDR3 extends over 14 amino acids. Germline V CDR1 and CDR2: SEHNR, FQNEAQ (reference sequence). CDR3 nucleotides: TGCGCCAGCAGCTTAGCGGGCAGCCACACTGAAGCTTTCTTT. It is translated as CASSLAGSHTEAFF.

With respect to this clone: This likely came from a read error, as a far larger clone is one base away. The same CDR3 is also encoded by other DNA sequences in this sample. J is TRBJ1-2 and V is TRBV27, with 8 bases identical to TRBD1. Germline V gene data show CDR1 as MNHEY and CDR2 as SMNVEV (reference sequence). This CDR3 has 13 amino acids. CDR3 bases: TGTGCCAGCAGACAGGGGGTCGGGCGTGGCTACACATTC. Translating it yields CASRQGVGRGYTF.